This T cell receptor beta chain is from a study of a mutant IDH1 vaccine in newly diagnosed glioma. About the study: Patients were pretreated with radiotherapy, temozolomide, or both, mostly both.

Time point of the sample: week 47, end of study. Every vaccine dose comprised 300 ug of mutant IDH1 20-mer peptide plus topical imiquimod. Details on this clone: Its antigen is not identified.

Method: immunoSEQ multiplex PCR; TCRdb's copy keeps in-frame clones and lacks some. The sample has over 30,000 clones, about 93% seen once. This CDR3 contains 15 residues. Trimming stripped 6 bases from V and 1 base from J, with 10 bases between. Germline CDR1 MGHDK, CDR2 SYGVNS. Study findings and constraints: Immune responses induced by the vaccine were seen in 80% to 95% of patients, spanning multiple MHC alleles.

This rearrangement joins TRBV25-1 to TRBJ1-6; perhaps TRBD1 as D (6 bases). The receptor's source is a woman aged 40 to 55 with glioma. The sample was PBMCs, taken from a glioma patient whose treatment included an IDH1 peptide vaccine. The CDR3: CASRSQGSYNSPLHF. The CDR3, as DNA: TGTGCCAGCAGGTCACAGGGTTCCTATAATTCACCCCTCCACTTT.